These T cell receptor beta chains were read from a single sample in a study of blood T cell repertoires in COVID-19. Sequenced by immunoSEQ multiplex PCR; TCRdb stores in-frame clones only, minus some. There are over 150,000 clones in the sample; roughly 82% occur only once, and about 11% lies in the top ten. Source material: PBMCs or T cells enriched from blood (not recorded which). These receptors were taken from a man aged 35-49 years who had recovered from COVID-19. CDR3s include the opening cysteine and the closing phenylalanine or tryptophan. The D gene is left open where the match is weak. Clone size is shown for a subset of rows, as once, few, many or a class of expanded clone.

>TRBV7-2|NA|NA|TRBJ1-1|13
CASSFSTGQETFF
TGTGCCAGCAGCTTTTCCACAGGCCAGGAGACTTTCTTT
>TRBV7-2|TRBD1|NA|TRBJ2-1|18
CASSFSLLPGQTYNEQFF
TGTGCCAGCAGCTTCAGCCTACTACCGGGACAGACCTACAATGAGCAGTTCTTC
>TRBV7-9|TRBD1|NA|TRBJ1-5|16
CASSGGGQGVNQPQHF
TGTGCCAGCAGCGGCGGTGGACAGGGGGTCAATCAGCCCCAGCATTTT
>TRBV9|NA|once|TRBJ1-5|13
CASSVDGGKPQHF
TGTGCCAGCAGCGTAGACGGCGGTAAGCCCCAGCATTTT
>TRBV11-1|NA|NA|TRBJ2-2|15
CASSPWDSGSGELFF
TGTGCCAGCAGCCCTTGGGACTCCGGTAGCGGGGAGCTGTTTTTT
>TRBV18|NA|NA|TRBJ1-6|15
CASSPTEGDNSPLHF
TGTGCCAGCTCACCTACTGAAGGGGATAATTCACCCCTCCACTTT
>TRBV5-1|NA|NA|TRBJ2-3|15
CASSPFGEEADTQYF
TGCGCCAGCAGCCCTTTCGGGGAGGAGGCAGATACGCAGTATTTT
>TRBV25-1|NA|NA|TRBJ2-7|14
CASSESVRSYEQYF
TGTGCCAGCAGTGAATCTGTCAGGTCCTACGAGCAGTACTTC
>TRBV6-2/TRBV6-3|NA|NA|TRBJ1-4|16
CASSYAFGREDEKLFF
TGTGCCAGCAGTTACGCTTTCGGCAGGGAGGATGAAAAACTGTTTTTT
>TRBV5-1|NA|NA|TRBJ2-5|15
CASSLAMSPSETQYF
TGCGCCAGCAGCTTGGCCATGAGCCCCTCGGAGACCCAGTACTTC
>TRBV7-2|NA|NA|TRBJ1-4|14
CASSFGGLGEKLFF
TGTGCCAGCAGCTTCGGGGGTCTTGGTGAAAAACTGTTTTTT
>TRBV29-1|NA|few|TRBJ1-1|11
CSVVDSARAFF
TGCAGCGTTGTGGACAGCGCACGGGCTTTCTTT
>TRBV28|NA|NA|TRBJ1-1|16
CASSFHAGRMNTEAFF
TGTGCCAGCAGTTTTCACGCGGGACGGATGAACACTGAAGCTTTCTTT
>TRBV7-2|TRBD2|NA|TRBJ2-2|14
CASSYGRSAGELFF
TGTGCCAGCAGCTACGGGAGGTCGGCCGGGGAGCTGTTTTTT
>TRBV28|TRBD1|NA|TRBJ1-1|15
CASSLDRATGTEAFF
TGTGCCAGCAGTTTAGACAGGGCAACGGGCACTGAAGCTTTCTTT
>TRBV4-2|NA|NA|TRBJ2-2|17
CASSRGGGIANTGELFF
TGTGCCAGCAGCCGGGGAGGCGGGATCGCGAACACCGGGGAGCTGTTTTTT
>TRBV7-3|TRBD1|NA|TRBJ2-1|15
CASSSGQGSYNEQFF
TGTGCCAGCAGCTCCGGACAGGGGTCCTACAATGAGCAGTTCTTC
>TRBV25-1|NA|NA|TRBJ1-4|17
CASSQQGPSATNEKLFF
TGTGCCAGCAGCCAACAGGGCCCTTCTGCAACTAATGAAAAACTGTTTTTT
>TRBV5-5|TRBD1|NA|TRBJ1-4|14
CASSRQGSNEKLFF
TGTGCCAGCAGCCGACAGGGGTCTAATGAAAAACTGTTTTTT
>TRBV7-8|NA|NA|TRBJ1-2|15
CASSPTVITNYGYTF
TGTGCCAGCAGCCCAACGGTGATCACTAACTATGGCTACACCTTC
>TRBV12-3/TRBV12-4|NA|NA|TRBJ1-5|13
CATGGGKSQPQHF
TGTGCCACCGGGGGGGGTAAGAGTCAGCCCCAGCATTTT
>TRBV28|TRBD1|NA|TRBJ1-5|15
CASSKTGVGDQPQHF
TGTGCCAGCAGTAAGACAGGGGTAGGGGACCAGCCCCAGCATTTT
>TRBV6-1|NA|NA|TRBJ1-2|16
CASSETVPPQKDGYTF
TGTGCCAGCAGTGAAACAGTGCCGCCCCAGAAGGATGGCTACACCTTC
>TRBV2|TRBD1|NA|TRBJ2-7|12
CATADRAYEQYF
TGTGCCACCGCGGACAGGGCTTACGAGCAGTACTTC
>TRBV11-2|TRBD2|NA|TRBJ2-1|16
CASSLVSGRLYNEQFF
TGTGCCAGCAGCTTGGTTAGCGGGAGGCTATACAATGAGCAGTTCTTC
>TRBV28|NA|NA|TRBJ2-2|13
CASSLPGHRELFF
TGTGCCAGCAGTTTACCAGGGCACCGGGAGCTGTTTTTT
>TRBV18|NA|NA|TRBJ1-6|14
CASSPGQRNSPLHF
TGTGCCAGCTCACCCGGCCAGAGGAATTCACCCCTCCACTTT
>TRBV7-2|TRBD1|NA|TRBJ1-5|15
CASSLVQGAAQPQHF
TGTGCCAGCAGCTTAGTACAGGGGGCGGCTCAGCCCCAGCATTTT
>TRBV19|TRBD2|few|TRBJ2-1|14
CASSILSGRHEQFF
TGTGCCAGTAGTATTCTCAGCGGGAGGCATGAGCAGTTCTTC
>TRBV15|TRBD2|NA|TRBJ2-7|15
CATSRQGLAGDEQYF
TGTGCCACCAGCAGACAGGGACTAGCGGGAGACGAGCAGTACTTC
>TRBV28|TRBD1|NA|TRBJ1-5|16
CASSGSDRGPNQPQHF
TGTGCCAGCAGTGGCTCGGACAGGGGGCCCAATCAGCCCCAGCATTTT
>TRBV5-4|TRBD1|few|TRBJ2-6|17
CASSKGQGTSGANVLTF
TGTGCCAGCAGCAAGGGACAGGGTACTTCTGGGGCCAACGTCCTGACTTTC
>TRBV4-3|NA|NA|TRBJ2-3|13
CASSQEVQDTQYF
TGCGCCAGCAGCCAAGAAGTTCAGGATACGCAGTATTTT
>TRBV10-3|TRBD1|NA|TRBJ2-7|15
CAISEGTGFSYEQYF
TGTGCCATCAGCGAGGGGACAGGGTTTTCATACGAGCAGTACTTC
>TRBV4-2|NA|NA|TRBJ1-6|22
CASSQEKIIGGIQGSYNSPLHF
TGTGCCAGCAGCCAAGAAAAAATAATAGGCGGTATCCAGGGCTCCTATAATTCACCCCTCCACTTT
>TRBV14|TRBD1|NA|TRBJ1-1|17
CASSQLTGGPQNTEAFF
TGTGCCAGCAGCCAACTGACAGGGGGCCCTCAGAACACTGAAGCTTTCTTT